The clone carrying this T cell receptor (beta chain) was counted between two and nine times. This CDR3 is 13 amino acids long. Per germline, CDR1 MNHEY and CDR2 SMNVEV (reference sequence). V lost 6 bases and J lost 2; bases outside the gene matches: 4. The data were taken from a study of shared clonotypes between healthy human individuals. Clones were read by immunoSEQ multiplex PCR, and TCRdb kept only the in-frame ones, dropping some. The table lists approximately 2.5 million clones, approximately 94% of them singletons. This receptor was identified in a man younger than 35 in good health. Some clones in this sample may be carry-over from other donors' samples. Sequences were obtained from naive CD4+ T cells from PBMCs. Subset defined: CD45RA+ positively selected. The chain employs TRBV27 and TRBJ2-7; 7 bases fit TRBD2. CDR3 region: CASRSSGTYEQYF. The CDR3 DNA follows: TGTGCCAGCAGATCTAGCGGCACCTACGAGCAGTACTTC.